The entry below describes one TCR beta chain. As yet, its antigen is unknown. These data originate in a study of T cell repertoires in cytomegalovirus infection. Using its own MiXCR run on the reads, TCRdb lists one record per CDR3 protein. The table lists approximately 730,000 distinct CDR3 sequences, about 30% of them singletons. After removal of 11 bases from V and 4 bases from J, the junction contained 8 bases not matched to a gene. The CDR3 totals 13 residues. Germline V gene lookup returns CDR1 SEHNR and CDR2 FQNEAQ (reference sequence). The sequences come from cultured PBMCs, collected from culture after CMV antigen stimulation. This sequence originates from a human donor in good health (CMV status not recorded). Some clones in this sample may be carry-over from other donors' samples. J is TRBJ1-2 and V is TRBV7-9; 9 bases fit TRBD1. This CDR3 is CAGGTGSRYGYTF. CDR3 coding DNA: TGTGCCGGTGGGACAGGGTCCCGCTATGGCTACACCTTC.